These 27 T cell receptor beta chains were sequenced from one sample in a study of blood T cell repertoires in COVID-19. TCRdb's copy holds only in-frame clones and misses some; the assay was immunoSEQ multiplex PCR. The sample records about 46,000 clones, 87% being singletons. The sample was peripheral blood. These TCRs come from a human donor in a cohort sampled during active COVID-19.

The J gene is TRBJ1-5, the V gene TRBV2; a possible D gene is TRBD1 (5 bases). CDR3 length: 17 amino acids. Trimming cost V 3 bases and J 1 base, with 16 bases left between them. Germline V gene data show CDR1 as SNHLY and CDR2 as FYNNEI. Written as DNA, the CDR3 is TGTGCCAGCAGTGACTCTGGCAGGGCTCAAAGCAATCAGCCCCAGCATTTT. This codes for CASSDSGRAQSNQPQHF.

This clone was counted a single time. V usage is TRBV19 and J usage is TRBJ2-7; tentatively, D is TRBD2 (5 bases). In germline, CDR1 is LNHDA, CDR2 SQIVND (reference sequence). Trimming removed 10 bases at V and 5 bases at J, with 18 bases between. CDR3 length equals 13 residues. The chain's CDR3 is CATGVGRPNEQYF. The CDR3 DNA is TGTGCCACCGGGGTTGGGCGACCCAACGAGCAGTACTTC.

The rearrangement links TRBV6-1 to TRBJ1-1, with D possibly matching TRBD1 (5 bases). The CDR3 sequence is 13 residues long. V lost 1 base and J lost 11, with 14 bases in between. Germline CDR1 and CDR2: MNHNS and SASEGT. The CDR3 nucleotides read TGTGCCAGCAGTGAAGGCCTAAACAGGTCGGCTTTCTTT. Translating it yields CASSEGLNRSAFF.

The gene calls are TRBV6-5 and TRBJ2-1, with D possibly matching TRBD2 (6 bases). V was clipped by 6 bases and J by 4 bases, with 10 bases between them. CDR1 MNHEY and CDR2 SVGAGI come from the germline V gene. CDR3 length equals 13 residues. CDR3 residues: CASRAGLYNEQFF. In DNA form, the CDR3 reads TGTGCCAGCAGGGCGGGACTTTACAATGAGCAGTTCTTC.

This clone was detected once. The chain combines TRBV27 with TRBJ2-7; 9 nucleotides match TRBD1. The germline gives CDR1 MNHEY, CDR2 SMNVEV (reference sequence). This CDR3 comprises 14 residues. V was pared by 5 bases and J by 7 bases, with 9 bases of the junction left unmatched. The CDR3 DNA reads TGTGCCAGCAGTGACAGGGGGACATCAAAAGAGCAGTACTTC. Protein: CASSDRGTSKEQYF.

The gene calls are TRBV6-1 and TRBJ2-7; the match to TRBD2 covers 8 bases. Trimming removed 3 bases from V and 6 bases from J; junction bases left unmatched: 7. This CDR3 comprises 14 residues. The germline CDR1 and CDR2 sequences are MNHNS and SASEGT. The CDR3 sequence is CASSEPGLGGEQYF. The CDR3, as DNA: TGTGCCAGCAGTGAGCCGGGACTAGGAGGCGAGCAGTACTTC.

This chain uses TRBV24-1 with TRBJ2-7, with 9 bases identical to TRBD1. This CDR3 has 14 residues. Looked up from germline, CDR1 is KGHDR and CDR2 is SFDVKD. The junction had 6 bases not matched to a gene; V was cut back by 4 bases and J by 6 bases. The CDR3: CATSDPTGGSEQYF. As DNA, the CDR3 is TGTGCCACCAGTGACCCGACAGGGGGGAGCGAGCAGTACTTC.

The J gene is TRBJ2-7, the V gene TRBV6-6; D remains unclear. The CDR3 is 14 amino acids. Germline V CDR1 and CDR2: MNHNY, SVGAGI (reference sequence). The ends were cut back, 2 bases at V and 3 bases at J, with 11 bases in the middle. CDR3 nucleotide sequence: TGTGCCAGCAGTTACGCGGCCGGAATCTACGAGCAGTACTTC. Translated: CASSYAAGIYEQYF.

This chain joins TRBV5-1 and TRBJ2-1; D is ambiguous. From germline, CDR1 is SGHRS and CDR2 YFSETQ. CDR3 length: 12 amino acids. The V end was cut by 4 bases, the J end by 9 bases, with 11 bases between. CDR3 in amino acids: CASSVGASEQFF. In DNA form, the CDR3 reads TGCGCCAGCAGCGTCGGTGCGAGTGAGCAGTTCTTC.

V and J are TRBV5-5 and TRBJ2-2; TRBD1 is a possible D gene (6 bases). The length of the CDR3 is 12 residues. The germline CDR1 and CDR2 sequences are SGHKS and YYEKEE (reference sequence). With 3 bases removed from V and 6 bases from J, the gap between germline ends came to 6 bases. For the CDR3, the DNA is TGTGCCAGCAGCTCAGGGGCCGGGGAGCTGTTTTTT. Its protein is CASSSGAGELFF.

V gene TRBV10-3 combines with J gene TRBJ2-3; TRBD2 aligns across 11 bases. CDR3 length: 18 residues. Per germline, CDR1 ENHRY and CDR2 SYGVKD. V shed 5 bases, J shed 0 bases, and the junction held 10 bases outside the gene matches. The CDR3 bases are TGTGCCATCAGTTCCTCCGGGACTAGCGGAACTAGCACAGATACGCAGTATTTT. Translated: CAISSSGTSGTSTDTQYF.

The V call is TRBV24-1, the J call TRBJ1-4; D is perhaps TRBD1 (6 bases). Germline V gene sequence: CDR1 KGHDR, CDR2 SFDVKD. V gave up 12 bases and J gave up 3 bases, with 16 bases separating them. CDR3 length: 14 residues. The DNA of the CDR3 is TGTGCCCCTCTTTCCAAGGGGGCTAATGAAAAACTGTTTTTT. It codes for CAPLSKGANEKLFF.

V and J are TRBV18 and TRBJ2-7; 7 bases map to TRBD1. V lost 6 bases and J lost 5; bases outside the gene matches: 13. There are 15 residues in the CDR3. Germline loops: CDR1 KGHSH, CDR2 LQKENI. The CDR3 DNA reads TGTGCCAGCTCCCGAGAGGGGGCGAGGAGCGACGAGCAGTACTTC. Translation: CASSREGARSDEQYF.

The chain uses TRBV11-2 and TRBJ1-2, with TRBD1 matching 8 bases. Germline CDR1 SGHAT, CDR2 FQNNGV. J gave up 6 bases and V 0 bases, and 6 bases lay outside the gene matches. The CDR3 spans 15 residues. The CDR3 reads CASSLEGGDRNGYTF. In DNA, the CDR3 is TGTGCCAGCAGCTTAGAGGGGGGGGACAGGAATGGCTACACCTTC. Variable domain in full (rest from reference TRBV11-2 and TRBJ1-2): EAGVAQSPRYKIIEKRQSVAFWCNPISGHATLYWYQQILGQGPKLLIQFQNNGVVDDSQLPKDRFSAERLKGVDSTLKIQPAKLEDSAVYLCASSLEGGDRNGYTFGSGTRLTVV.

V usage is TRBV15 and J usage is TRBJ1-4; maybe TRBD1 (6 bases). The CDR3 covers 15 residues. V was shortened by 5 bases and J by 4 bases, with 14 bases between the two germline ends. Germline-derived CDR1 and CDR2 are LNHNV and YYDKDF (reference sequence). The CDR3 DNA is TGTGCCACCAGCGGGGACACAGCAAATAATGAAAAACTGTTTTTT. Translated, it gives CATSGDTANNEKLFF. The whole variable domain, filled in from reference TRBV15 and TRBJ1-4, reads DAMVIQNPRYQVTQFGKPVTLSCSQTLNHNVMYWYQQKSSQAPKLLFHYYDKDFNNEADTPDNFQSRRPNTSFCFLDIRSPGLGDTAMYLCATSGDTANNEKLFFGSGTQLSVL.

The rearrangement joins TRBV27 to TRBJ1-1; D remains ambiguous. The germline V and J ends were trimmed by 6 bases and 1 base, with 15 bases remaining between them. The germline CDR1 and CDR2 sequences are MNHEY and SMNVEV (reference sequence). The CDR3 covers 15 residues. CDR3 sequence (DNA): TGTGCCAGCAGCATAGGACCGGCGGGGAACACTGAAGCTTTCTTT. It encodes CASSIGPAGNTEAFF.

This clone was recorded once. The V gene is TRBV7-9, the J gene TRBJ2-5; 7 nucleotides line up with TRBD1. Unmatched junction bases numbered 4, after V lost 6 bases and J lost 0 bases. The germline V gene encodes CDR1 SEHNR and CDR2 FQNEAQ (reference sequence). The CDR3 is 14 residues long. CDR3 protein: CASRPGTDQETQYF. The CDR3 DNA follows: TGTGCCAGCAGGCCCGGGACAGACCAAGAGACCCAGTACTTC.

This chain joins TRBV7-9 and TRBJ2-6; TRBD1 matches at 7 bases. The CDR3 is 19 residues long. CDR1 is SEHNR and CDR2 is FQNEAQ in the germline V gene (reference sequence). Germline trimming cut 10 bases from V and 0 bases from J; bases unmatched to any gene: 18. This CDR3 is CATQLVATGQYSGANVLTF. CDR3 nucleotide sequence: TGTGCCACTCAATTGGTTGCCACGGGACAGTACTCTGGGGCCAACGTCCTGACTTTC.

The J gene is TRBJ2-1, the V gene TRBV9; 8 bases align to TRBD2. V dropped 0 bases and J dropped 6; count of bases not matched to a gene: 5. Germline V gene data show CDR1 as SGDLS and CDR2 as YYNGEE. The CDR3 covers 15 residues. CDR3 nucleotides: TGTGCCAGCAGCGTAGACGGGGGGGTCGGCAATGAGCAGTTCTTC. This codes for CASSVDGGVGNEQFF.

This CDR3 is CASSSPGTEAYEQYF. CDR3 sequence (DNA): TGTGCCAGCAGCTCCCCCGGGACAGAGGCCTACGAGCAGTACTTC. V and J are TRBV6-2 or TRBV6-3 and TRBJ2-7, with 7 bases lining up with TRBD1. This CDR3 spans 15 amino acids. CDR1 is MNHEY, CDR2 SVGEGT, per germline. Trimming removed 6 bases from V and 2 bases from J; junction bases left unmatched: 10.

DNA of the CDR3: TGTGCCAGCAGCCCAACCCCAGGGGCCTACGAGCAGTACTTC. This gives the protein CASSPTPGAYEQYF. The chain employs TRBV7-3 and TRBJ2-7, with D perhaps matching TRBD1 (6 bases). The CDR3 runs to 14 residues. Germline V gene data show CDR1 as SGHTA and CDR2 as FQGTGA. V lost 5 bases, J lost 2 bases, and 13 bases lay in between.

In this sample, this clone turned up a few times. The chain is built from TRBV19 and TRBJ1-5, with a tentative D call TRBD1 (6 bases). Germline assignment: CDR1 LNHDA and CDR2 SQIVND (reference sequence). Trimming pared 3 bases from V and 4 bases from J, leaving 10 bases between. The CDR3 totals 14 residues. For the CDR3, the DNA is TGTGCCAGTAGTATCGAAAGGGGGAATCAGCCCCAGCATTTT. This gives the protein CASSIERGNQPQHF.

CDR3 coding DNA: TGTGCCAGCAGCTCTCTAGCGGGGGCCCTCGATGAGCAGTTCTTC. Amino acid sequence: CASSSLAGALDEQFF. This chain connects TRBV28 to TRBJ2-1; 10 positions agree with TRBD2. From germline, CDR1 is MDHEN and CDR2 SYDVKM. There are 15 residues in the CDR3. Germline trimming cut 6 bases from V and 8 bases from J; bases unmatched to any gene: 10. Complete variable domain (other parts from reference TRBV28 and TRBJ2-1): DVKVTQSSRYLVKRTGEKVFLECVQDMDHENMFWYRQDPGLGLRLIYFSYDVKMKEKGDIPEGYSVSREKKERFSLILESASTNQTSMYLCASSSLAGALDEQFFGPGTRLTVL.

CDR3 in DNA: TGTGCCAGCAGCCACCCTTCCTCCCAAGGGGGATATGGCTACACCTTC. Translating it yields CASSHPSSQGGYGYTF. The chain uses TRBV3-1 (or the pseudogene TRBV3-2) and TRBJ1-2; D is possibly TRBD1 (6 bases). The CDR3 runs 16 residues. V was shortened by 3 bases and J by 5 bases, with 19 bases between the two germline ends. Germline CDR1 LGHDT, CDR2 YNNKEL (reference sequence).

The rearrangement links TRBV5-4 to TRBJ2-5; D unclear. The CDR3 loop spans 13 amino acids. In germline, CDR1 is SGHNT, CDR2 YYREEE (reference sequence). V lost 0 bases and J 12 bases, leaving 15 bases between the germline ends. The CDR3 loop reads CASSLDRLESEYF. For the CDR3, the DNA is TGTGCCAGCAGCTTGGATCGGTTGGAGTCCGAGTACTTC.

The V call is TRBV6-4, the J call TRBJ1-5; TRBD1 agrees at 8 bases. CDR1 and CDR2 from the germline V gene are MRHNA and SNTAGT. After removal of 3 bases from V and 2 bases from J, the junction contained 0 bases not matched to a gene. CDR3 size: 14 residues. CDR3 nucleotide sequence: TGTGCCAGCAGTGAGACAGGGGGCAATCAGCCCCAGCATTTT. Amino acid sequence: CASSETGGNQPQHF.

The gene calls are TRBV7-9 and TRBJ1-1, with D perhaps matching TRBD1 (5 bases). The germline gives CDR1 SEHNR, CDR2 FQNEAQ (reference sequence). Trimming removed 5 bases at V and 5 bases at J, with 9 bases between. The CDR3 runs 12 residues. The CDR3 nucleotides read TGTGCCAGCAGCATCGGGGGTACTGAAGCTTTCTTT. Translation: CASSIGGTEAFF.